The present T cell receptor (beta chain) was sequenced within a study of cytomegalovirus exposure and HLA in healthy donors. The overall study: Genotyping of 400 or so donors showed that around 85% belonged to the Caucasian-associated ancestry cluster.

Study findings and constraints: An analysis that came later showed most CMV-associated TCR beta chains appearing HLA-restricted. In a later analysis, a genetic analysis reported fewer productive-TCR N-insertions in an Asian-associated ancestry cluster than the cohort average. Previously analyzed data showed that most TCR beta V segments were productive at a frequency of about 87% or about 30%.

The PCR used 60 Vbeta and 13 Jbeta primers. Produced via immunoSEQ multiplex PCR; TCRdb's table is partial and in-frame only. The sample includes fewer than 250,000 clones, roughly 80% of them seen just once. CDR3 length equals 13 residues. V lost 1 base and J 6 bases, leaving 9 bases between the germline ends. Germline loops: CDR1 SGHAT, CDR2 FQNNGV. Regarding this clone: The antigen is unknown.

This chain uses TRBV11-2 with TRBJ1-2, with no clear D. The TCR originated in a girl aged 5 to 17 in good health and CMV-seronegative. The sequenced sample was PBMCs. The CDR3 is CASSLGQLDGYTF. The CDR3 nucleotides read TGTGCCAGCAGCTTAGGCCAGCTAGATGGCTACACCTTC.